This T cell receptor beta chain was documented in a study of OX40 agonist ivuxolimab in advanced cancers. This CDR3 is 15 amino acids long. Trimming shortened V by 3 bases and J by 5 bases, and 17 bases separated the two germline ends. Germline loops: CDR1 SGHNT, CDR2 YYREEE (reference sequence). The repertoire was sequenced with immunoSEQ multiplex PCR; TCRdb's copy has only in-frame clones and lacks some. The table has fewer than 65,000 clones, more than 65% seen once; the top ten hold approximately 10%. Patients who had autoimmune disease history or got systemic immunosuppression were left out. This clonotype originated in an adult with an advanced solid tumor such as melanoma, head and neck, liver or kidney cancer. The rearrangement joins TRBV5-4 to TRBJ2-5; tentatively, D is TRBD2 (7 bases). The sample in question was CD4+ or CD8+ T cells sorted from blood, obtained in a trial of the OX40 agonist ivuxolimab. The CDR3 loop is CASSWGGSRGETQYF. CDR3 nucleotides: TGTGCCAGCAGCTGGGGGGGGTCCAGGGGTGAGACCCAGTACTTC.